This paragraph reports one TCR beta chain. As yet, its antigen is unknown. These data come from a study of post-analysis software for immune sequencing data. Turning to the study itself: There were relapsing-remitting, secondary progressive and progressive-relapsing multiple sclerosis among the disease courses included. Study-level points and caveats: F measure showed strong co-clustering of same-batch samples. Relative to controls, patients had about 5 TRBV segments at higher frequency, with TRBV5-6, TRBV5-1 and TRBV20-1 among these. In multiple sclerosis, normalized Chao1 diversity was significantly below that of controls.

Presence of unique molecular identifiers characterized the TCR beta cDNA libraries. T cells numbering roughly 1 to 10 million yielded roughly 500,000 cDNA molecules. One entry per CDR3 protein results from TCRdb running MiXCR on the PCR reads. Found here are about 820,000 distinct CDR3 sequences, about 50% of them singletons; the top ten hold over 4%. J lost 6 bases, V lost 1 base, and 3 bases had no gene match. Germline CDR1 reads DFQATT; CDR2 reads SNEGSKA (reference sequence). The CDR3 length is 13 residues. The clonotype was recovered from a girl aged 5-17 years with multiple sclerosis. This chain links TRBV20-1 with TRBJ2-1; 7 nucleotides agree with TRBD2. Sequencing was done on a sample of blood. The CDR3 reads CSARAPGGNEQFF. DNA of the CDR3: TGCAGTGCTAGAGCGCCGGGGGGCAATGAGCAGTTCTTC.